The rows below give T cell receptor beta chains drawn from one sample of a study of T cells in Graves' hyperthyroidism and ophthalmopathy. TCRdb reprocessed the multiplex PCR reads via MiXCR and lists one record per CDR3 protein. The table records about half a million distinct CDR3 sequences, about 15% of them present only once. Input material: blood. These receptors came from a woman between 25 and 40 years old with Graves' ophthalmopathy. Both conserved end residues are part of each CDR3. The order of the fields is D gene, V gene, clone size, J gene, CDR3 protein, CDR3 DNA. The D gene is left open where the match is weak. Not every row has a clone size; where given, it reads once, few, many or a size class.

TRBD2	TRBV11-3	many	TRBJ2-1	CASSSGTSGRWNEQFF	TGTGCCAGCAGCTCCGGCACTAGCGGGAGATGGAATGAGCAGTTCTTC
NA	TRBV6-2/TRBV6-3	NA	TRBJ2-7	CASSYDRDRDEQYF	TGTGCCAGCAGTTACGATCGGGATAGGGACGAGCAGTACTTC
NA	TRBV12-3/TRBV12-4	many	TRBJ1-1	CASSFQGSSLTEAFF	TGTGCCAGCAGTTTTCAGGGCTCTTCTCTCACTGAAGCTTTCTTT
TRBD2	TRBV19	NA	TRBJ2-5	CASSYSGRDETQYF	TGTGCCAGTAGTTATAGCGGGAGAGATGAGACCCAGTACTTC
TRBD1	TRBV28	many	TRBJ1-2	CASSPGQGAVDGYTF	TGTGCCAGCAGTCCCGGACAGGGCGCGGTGGATGGCTACACCTTC
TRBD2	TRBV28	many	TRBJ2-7	CATSSGSYEQYF	TGTGCCACCTCTAGCGGGAGCTACGAGCAGTACTTC
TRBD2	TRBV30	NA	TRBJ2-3	CAWSRGEGSADTQYF	TGTGCCTGGAGTCGGGGGGAGGGGAGTGCAGATACGCAGTATTTT
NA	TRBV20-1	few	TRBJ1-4	CSARGDAFRREKLFF	TGCAGTGCTAGGGGTGACGCCTTCCGCAGGGAAAAACTGTTTTTT
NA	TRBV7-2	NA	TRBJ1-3	CASSLHLGRSGNTIYF	TGTGCCAGCAGCTTACACCTGGGCAGGTCTGGAAACACCATATATTTT
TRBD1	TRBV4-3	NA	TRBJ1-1	CASSQDEFHRQGGAFF	TGCGCCAGCAGCCAAGACGAGTTTCATCGACAGGGTGGAGCTTTCTTT
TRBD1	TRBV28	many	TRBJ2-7	CASSPPDRVVFEQYF	TGTGCCAGCAGTCCACCGGACAGGGTGGTTTTCGAGCAGTACTTC
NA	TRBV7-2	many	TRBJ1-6	CASSFSRNSPLHF	TGTGCCAGCAGCTTTTCTCGGAATTCACCCCTCCACTTT
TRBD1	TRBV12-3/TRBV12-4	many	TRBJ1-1	CASSQGQWKLPEAFF	TGTGCCAGCAGTCAGGGACAGTGGAAATTGCCTGAAGCTTTCTTT
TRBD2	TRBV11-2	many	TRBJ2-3	CASSSPGLDSPDTQYF	TGTGCCAGCAGCTCACCAGGACTAGATTCCCCAGATACGCAGTATTTT
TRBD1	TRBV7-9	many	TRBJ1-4	CASSPQDRGEEKLFF	TGTGCCAGCAGCCCCCAGGACAGGGGGGAAGAAAAACTGTTTTTT
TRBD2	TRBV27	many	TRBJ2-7	CASSLVTSGLEQYF	TGTGCCAGCAGTTTAGTGACTAGCGGTCTCGAGCAGTACTTC
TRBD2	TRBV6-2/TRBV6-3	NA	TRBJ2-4	CASSPSRVAGLAKNIQYF	TGTGCCAGCAGTCCTTCCCGAGTAGCGGGGTTAGCCAAAAACATTCAGTACTTC
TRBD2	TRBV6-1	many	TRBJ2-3	CASRLVAGAGDTQYF	TGTGCCAGCAGACTCGTAGCGGGAGCGGGAGATACGCAGTATTTT
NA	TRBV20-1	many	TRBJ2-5	CSANLGGDLETQYF	TGCAGTGCTAACCTAGGAGGGGATTTGGAGACCCAGTACTTC
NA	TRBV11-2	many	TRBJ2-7	CASSFLRQKPLEQYF	TGTGCCAGCAGCTTCCTGCGACAGAAGCCTCTCGAGCAGTACTTC
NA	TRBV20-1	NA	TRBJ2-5	CSARGDWEETQYF	TGCAGTGCTAGGGGAGATTGGGAAGAGACCCAGTACTTC
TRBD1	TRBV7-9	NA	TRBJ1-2	CASSSGTGERGYTF	TGTGCCAGCAGCTCCGGGACAGGGGAACGTGGCTACACCTTC
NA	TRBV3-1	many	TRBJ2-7	CASSQARREQYF	TGTGCCAGCAGCCAAGCTAGGAGGGAGCAGTACTTC
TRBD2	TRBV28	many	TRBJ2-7	CASINLLGGVEQYF	TGTGCCAGCATAAACCTCCTGGGGGGGGTCGAGCAGTACTTC
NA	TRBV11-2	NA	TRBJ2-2	CASSLEQVGGELFF	TGTGCCAGCAGCTTAGAACAGGTTGGCGGGGAGCTGTTTTTT
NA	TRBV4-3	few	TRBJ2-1	CASSQDSSVNSYNEQFF	TGCGCCAGCAGCCAGGACAGTAGCGTAAACTCCTACAATGAGCAGTTCTTC
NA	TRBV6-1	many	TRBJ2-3	CASRGSDTQYF	TGTGCCAGCAGGGGTTCAGATACGCAGTATTTT
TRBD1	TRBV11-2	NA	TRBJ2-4	CASSLKLTGDVAKNIQYF	TGTGCCAGCAGCCTAAAGTTGACAGGGGACGTAGCCAAAAACATTCAGTACTTC
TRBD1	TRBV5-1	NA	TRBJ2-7	CASRFGEDRGYEQYF	TGCGCCAGCAGATTTGGGGAGGACAGGGGTTACGAGCAGTACTTC
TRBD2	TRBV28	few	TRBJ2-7	CASSLSSGSDEQYF	TGTGCCAGCAGTTTAAGCAGCGGGAGCGACGAGCAGTACTTC
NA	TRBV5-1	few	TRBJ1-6	CASSFGGGDSPLHF	TGCGCCAGCAGCTTTGGAGGGGGTGATTCACCCCTCCACTTT
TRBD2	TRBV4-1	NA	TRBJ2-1	CASSGSLAGGYDNEQFF	TGCGCCAGCAGCGGCAGCTTAGCGGGAGGTTACGACAATGAGCAGTTCTTC
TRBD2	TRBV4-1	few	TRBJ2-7	CASSQLGTSGSFYEQYF	TGCGCCAGCAGCCAATTGGGGACTAGCGGGTCTTTTTACGAGCAGTACTTC
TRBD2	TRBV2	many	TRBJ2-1	CASNSGLAANEQFF	TGTGCCAGCAACTCAGGACTAGCGGCGAATGAGCAGTTCTTC
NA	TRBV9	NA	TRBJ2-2	CASSATANTGELFF	TGTGCCAGCAGCGCCACGGCCAACACCGGGGAGCTGTTTTTT
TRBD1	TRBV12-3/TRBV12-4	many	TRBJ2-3	CASRGRSDRNTQYF	TGTGCCAGCAGGGGTAGATCGGACAGGAATACGCAGTATTTT
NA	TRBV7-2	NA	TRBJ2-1	CASSPGRDEQFF	TGTGCCAGCAGCCCCGGACGGGATGAGCAGTTCTTC
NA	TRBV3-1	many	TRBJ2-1	CASSLVRGEQFF	TGTGCCAGCAGCCTAGTTAGAGGTGAGCAGTTCTTC
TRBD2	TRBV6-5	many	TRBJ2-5	CASSYRLAGGPEYF	TGTGCCAGCAGTTACAGACTAGCGGGAGGGCCGGAGTACTTC
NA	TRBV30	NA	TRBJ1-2	CAWTRTANYGYTF	TGTGCCTGGACCAGGACAGCTAACTATGGCTACACCTTC
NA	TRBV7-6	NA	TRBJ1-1	CASSLAKDGGVTEAFF	TGTGCCAGCAGCTTAGCTAAGGACGGGGGGGTCACTGAAGCTTTCTTT
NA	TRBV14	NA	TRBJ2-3	CASSQDPRRDADTQYF	TGTGCCAGCAGCCAAGATCCCCGCAGGGATGCAGATACGCAGTATTTT
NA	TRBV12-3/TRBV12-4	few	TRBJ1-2	CASSLRAFRVLYGYTF	TGTGCCAGCAGTCTCCGGGCCTTTCGGGTCCTCTATGGCTACACCTTC
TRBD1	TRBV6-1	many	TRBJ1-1	CASSAPGGRSNTEAFF	TGTGCCAGCAGTGCCCCAGGGGGTAGATCGAACACTGAAGCTTTCTTT
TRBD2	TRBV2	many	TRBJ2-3	CASNLAGDTDTQYF	TGTGCCAGCAATCTAGCGGGGGACACAGATACGCAGTATTTT
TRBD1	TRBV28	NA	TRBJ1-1	CASSVGQMNTEAFF	TGTGCCAGCAGTGTGGGACAGATGAACACTGAAGCTTTCTTT
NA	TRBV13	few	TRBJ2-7	CASSVSGDSSAEQYF	TGTGCCAGCAGTGTTTCGGGGGATTCGTCGGCCGAGCAGTACTTC
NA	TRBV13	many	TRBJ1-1	CASSFRLGHKTEAFF	TGTGCCAGCAGCTTTAGGTTGGGACACAAAACTGAAGCTTTCTTT
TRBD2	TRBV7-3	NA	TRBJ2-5	CASSPDSGGAETQYF	TGTGCCAGCAGCCCCGATAGCGGGGGCGCGGAGACCCAGTACTTC
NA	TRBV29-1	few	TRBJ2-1	CSVGEGREQFF	TGCAGCGTCGGGGAAGGGCGTGAGCAGTTCTTC
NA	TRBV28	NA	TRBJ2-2	CASSLHLNLSNTGELFF	TGTGCCAGCAGTTTGCATCTGAACCTTTCGAACACCGGGGAGCTGTTTTTT
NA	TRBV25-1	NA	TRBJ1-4	CASSEGHPGGEKLFF	TGTGCCAGCAGTGAAGGACATCCTGGAGGGGAAAAACTGTTTTTT